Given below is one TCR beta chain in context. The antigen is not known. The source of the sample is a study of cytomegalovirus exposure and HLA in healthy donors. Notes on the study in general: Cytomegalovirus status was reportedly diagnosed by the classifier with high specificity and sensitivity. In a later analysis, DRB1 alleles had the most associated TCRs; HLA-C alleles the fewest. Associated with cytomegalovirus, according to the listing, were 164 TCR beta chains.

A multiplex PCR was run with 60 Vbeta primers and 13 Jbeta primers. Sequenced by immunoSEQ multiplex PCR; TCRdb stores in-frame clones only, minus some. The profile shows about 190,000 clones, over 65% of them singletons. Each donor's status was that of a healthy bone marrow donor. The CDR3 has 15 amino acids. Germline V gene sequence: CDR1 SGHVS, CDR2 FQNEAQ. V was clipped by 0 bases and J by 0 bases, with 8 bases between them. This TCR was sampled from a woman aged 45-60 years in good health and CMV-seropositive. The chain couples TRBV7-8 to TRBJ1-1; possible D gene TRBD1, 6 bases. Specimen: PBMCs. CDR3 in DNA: TGTGCCAGCAGCTTAGCGACAGGTATGAACACTGAAGCTTTCTTT. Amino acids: CASSLATGMNTEAFF.